The 20 T cell receptor beta chains presented below share a single source sample, sequenced in a study of cytomegalovirus exposure and HLA in healthy donors. It was with 60 Vbeta and 13 Jbeta primers that the PCR ran. The table came from immunoSEQ multiplex PCR; TCRdb's copy has only in-frame clones and leaves some out. The data hold approximately 110,000 clones, with under 85% observed a single time. Sample: PBMCs. These receptors all stem from a man aged 35 to 55 in good health and CMV-seronegative.

The chain has TRBV9 and TRBJ2-4, with 7 bases aligning to TRBD1. The J segment lost 5 bases and the V segment lost 4 bases, leaving 6 bases of the junction unmatched. CDR1 is SGDLS, CDR2 YYNGEE, per germline. This CDR3 has 14 amino acids. The CDR3 DNA reads TGTGCCAGCAGCCCCTTTGGGACAGAAAACATTCAGTACTTC. This sequence encodes CASSPFGTENIQYF.

V and J are TRBV5-6 and TRBJ2-7; weak D call: TRBD1 (6 bases). The CDR3 consists of 12 residues. Germline CDR1 is SGHDT and CDR2 is YYEEEE. Trimming took 3 bases from V and 4 from J, leaving 8 bases between them. The DNA of the CDR3 is TGTGCCAGCAGCTCCGGACAGTACGAGCAGTACTTC. Protein: CASSSGQYEQYF.

The V gene is TRBV11-2, the J gene TRBJ1-1; D unclear. Germline loops: CDR1 SGHAT, CDR2 FQNNGV. The CDR3 contains 13 residues. V was clipped by 7 bases and J by 0 bases, with 9 bases between them. Here the CDR3 DNA reads TGTGCCAGCACCGACACAATGAACACTGAAGCTTTCTTT. It is translated as CASTDTMNTEAFF. Based on the CDR3 plus reference TRBV11-2 and TRBJ1-1, the full variable domain is EAGVAQSPRYKIIEKRQSVAFWCNPISGHATLYWYQQILGQGPKLLIQFQNNGVVDDSQLPKDRFSAERLKGVDSTLKIQPAKLEDSAVYLCASTDTMNTEAFFGQGTRLTVV.

The V and J genes are TRBV19 and TRBJ2-6; TRBD1 agrees at 9 bases. With 5 bases clipped from V and 5 bases from J, the junction kept 4 bases outside the gene matches. CDR3 length: 15 residues. Germline CDR1 reads LNHDA; CDR2 reads SQIVND (reference sequence). This CDR3 is CASSGQGNRANVLTF. CDR3 sequence (DNA): TGTGCCAGTAGTGGACAGGGGAATAGGGCCAACGTCCTGACTTTC.

The chain employs TRBV18 and TRBJ2-7, with D unresolved. The CDR3 is 14 residues long. Trimming shortened V by 3 bases and J by 3 bases, and 12 bases separated the two germline ends. Germline loops: CDR1 KGHSH, CDR2 LQKENI. CDR3 in amino acids: CASSPRRSHYEQYF. CDR3 in DNA: TGTGCCAGCTCACCGAGGCGCTCCCACTACGAGCAGTACTTC.

Only a few counts were recorded for this clone. The rearrangement links TRBV6-6 to TRBJ2-3, with 8 bases fitting TRBD2. The CDR3 sequence is 16 residues long. V lost 2 bases and J lost 2; bases outside the gene matches: 6. Germline V lookup: CDR1 MNHNY, CDR2 SVGAGI (reference sequence). The CDR3 region is CASSYRRAGATDTQYF. The CDR3 bases are TGTGCCAGCAGTTACAGGCGAGCGGGGGCCACAGATACGCAGTATTTT.

The rearrangement joins TRBV27 to TRBJ2-5; D may be TRBD2 (5 bases). The V and J ends lost 11 bases and 5 bases respectively, with 9 bases between them. CDR3 length equals 10 residues. Looked up from germline, CDR1 is MNHEY and CDR2 is SMNVEV (reference sequence). In DNA, the CDR3 is TGTGCCGCAGGCGGGGAGACCCAGTACTTC. It is translated as CAAGGETQYF.

This chain joins TRBV19 and TRBJ1-2; 9 bases match TRBD1. The CDR3 extends over 16 amino acids. The J segment lost 3 bases and the V segment lost 7 bases, leaving 12 bases of the junction unmatched. Germline CDR1 LNHDA, CDR2 SQIVND (reference sequence). CDR3 protein: CASTLSRQGGYYGYTF. In nucleotides, the CDR3 is TGTGCCAGTACGTTATCCCGACAGGGGGGGTACTATGGCTACACCTTC.

The gene calls are TRBV5-6 and TRBJ2-7; 8 positions match TRBD1. The V and J ends lost 3 bases and 6 bases, in that order; junction bases with no gene match: 14. CDR3 size: 16 residues. The germline V gene has CDR1 SGHDT and CDR2 YYEEEE. CDR3 in amino acids: CASSYSPALTGAEQYF. CDR3 in DNA: TGTGCCAGCAGCTACTCGCCCGCACTGACAGGGGCCGAGCAGTACTTC.

This rearrangement joins TRBV7-2 to TRBJ2-7; 9 bases map to TRBD1. The CDR3 runs to 15 residues. Unmatched junction bases numbered 5, after V lost 0 bases and J lost 5 bases. Germline assignment: CDR1 SGHTA and CDR2 FQGNSA. The CDR3, as DNA: TGTGCCAGCAGCTTAGCTGGGACAGGGTCCCACGAGCAGTACTTC. Its protein is CASSLAGTGSHEQYF. Filled out from reference TRBV7-2 and TRBJ2-7, the complete variable domain reads GAGVSQSPSNKVTEKGKDVELRCDPISGHTALYWYRQSLGQGLEFLIYFQGNSAPDKSGLPSDRFSAERTGGSVSTLTIQRTQQEDSAVYLCASSLAGTGSHEQYFGPGTRLTVT.

The chain employs TRBV4-3 and TRBJ2-3; 7 bases line up with TRBD1. With 4 bases clipped from V and 4 bases from J, the junction kept 20 bases outside the gene matches. The germline CDR1 and CDR2 sequences are LGHNA and YSLEER. The CDR3 sequence is 19 residues long. For the CDR3, the DNA is TGCGCCAGCAGCCTATACCCGGCGGGTTCAGGGGGTGTGTCAGATACGCAGTATTTT. Translation gives CASSLYPAGSGGVSDTQYF.

V and J are TRBV11-2 and TRBJ2-3; D perhaps matches TRBD2 (6 bases). The CDR3 totals 15 residues. Per the germline V gene, CDR1 is SGHAT and CDR2 is FQNNGV. The V gene lost 5 bases and the J gene lost 1 base, with 13 bases spanning the gap. The CDR3 is CASSQRRGRTDTQYF. The CDR3 coding sequence is TGTGCCAGCAGCCAACGGCGGGGCCGCACAGATACGCAGTATTTT.

This chain joins TRBV5-4 and TRBJ2-5; TRBD2 aligns across 12 bases. The germline V gene encodes CDR1 SGHNT and CDR2 YYREEE (reference sequence). The CDR3 extends over 14 amino acids. The J segment lost 3 bases and the V segment lost 3 bases, leaving 0 bases of the junction unmatched. CDR3 DNA sequence: TGTGCCAGCAGCTGGACTAGCGGGGAAGAGACCCAGTACTTC. This gives the protein CASSWTSGEETQYF.

This chain links TRBV7-8 with TRBJ2-5; D is perhaps TRBD2 (6 bases). V lost 5 bases, J lost 1 base, and 17 bases lay in between. Looked up from germline, CDR1 is SGHVS and CDR2 is FQNEAQ. The CDR3 has 16 amino acids. CDR3: CASSHNEDYLQETQYF. CDR3 DNA: TGTGCCAGCAGCCATAACGAGGACTACCTCCAAGAGACCCAGTACTTC.

This clone has more than one count but fewer than ten. This chain connects TRBV4-2 to TRBJ1-4, with D possibly TRBD1 on 6 matching bases. The germline V gene has CDR1 LGHNA and CDR2 YNFKEQ. The CDR3 runs to 17 residues. V lost 0 bases and J lost 3, with 14 bases in between. The CDR3 region is CASSQDPRTVSNEKLFF. The CDR3 nucleotides are TGTGCCAGCAGCCAAGATCCCCGGACAGTGTCTAATGAAAAACTGTTTTTT.

In its sample, this clone was seen a few times. V is TRBV28 and J is TRBJ2-7; TRBD1 matches at 8 bases. The junction had 9 bases not matched to a gene; V was cut back by 6 bases and J by 5 bases. From germline, CDR1 is MDHEN and CDR2 SYDVKM. This CDR3 is built from 14 residues. The CDR3, as DNA: TGTGCCAGCAGCCGCGACAGGGGTAACGACGAGCAGTACTTC. Residues: CASSRDRGNDEQYF.

CDR3 coding DNA: TGTGCCAGTAGTGGGACATTTAGTGCCCTCCACTTT. Its translation is CASSGTFSALHF. The genes are TRBV19 and TRBJ1-6, with D possibly TRBD1 on 6 matching bases. V gave up 5 bases and J gave up 14 bases, with 13 bases separating them. CDR3 length equals 12 residues. Germline CDR1 is LNHDA and CDR2 is SQIVND (reference sequence).

This rearrangement joins TRBV11-2 to TRBJ1-3, with TRBD1 matching over 7 bases. V was pared by 2 bases and J by 1 base, with 8 bases of the junction left unmatched. The CDR3 is 17 amino acids. CDR1 SGHAT and CDR2 FQNNGV come from the germline V gene. CDR3 protein: CASSLSYTGVSGNTIYF. Here the CDR3 DNA reads TGTGCCAGCAGCTTATCCTATACAGGGGTTTCTGGAAACACCATATATTTT.

The chain has TRBV18 and TRBJ2-7; the D gene is possibly TRBD1 (6 bases). V lost 4 bases and J 7 bases, leaving 17 bases between the germline ends. This CDR3 is 14 amino acids long. CDR1 KGHSH and CDR2 LQKENI come from the germline V gene. The CDR3 is CASSQWQGSGEQYF. DNA for the CDR3: TGTGCCAGCTCACAATGGCAGGGGAGTGGGGAGCAGTACTTC. The complete variable domain, with remaining parts taken from reference TRBV18 and TRBJ2-7, reads NAGVMQNPRHLVRRRGQEARLRCSPMKGHSHVYWYRQLPEEGLKFMVYLQKENIIDESGMPKERFSAEFPKEGPSILRIQQVVRGDSAAYFCASSQWQGSGEQYFGPGTRLTVT.

This chain joins TRBV5-1 and TRBJ2-7, with 8 bases matching TRBD2. The CDR3 is 14 amino acids. Germline-derived CDR1 and CDR2 are SGHRS and YFSETQ. V shed 6 bases and J 3 bases; nucleotides not matched to a gene: 8. The CDR3 protein is CASTDGGGIYEQYF. As DNA, the CDR3 is TGCGCCAGCACCGACGGGGGGGGTATCTACGAGCAGTACTTC.